The T cell receptor (beta chain) described here comes from a study of shared clonotypes between healthy human individuals. Naive CD8 cells, CD45RO-negative and positively selected for CCR7, excluded terminally differentiated effector memory CD45RA+ cells. Points from the study as a whole: Some naive CD4 clonotypes, 4% to 6%, turned up in common across several donors. Sampling included only blood; tissue repertoires likely differ.

Comment on this clone: Its antigen is currently unknown.

The CDR3 is made up of 16 amino acids. The V and J ends lost 5 bases and 2 bases, in that order; junction bases with no gene match: 6. Germline assignment: CDR1 SEHNR and CDR2 FQNEAQ (reference sequence). The material for each subset, its genomic DNA, was split evenly across several immunoSEQ plates. Sequencing was performed with immunoSEQ multiplex PCR; in TCRdb, only in-frame clones are kept and a portion is missing. The profile covers around 650,000 clones, with about 96% appearing a single time and approximately 0.1% taken by the ten largest. The sequencing sample was made of naive CD8+ T cells sorted from blood. The sequence was collected from a woman in her thirties in good health. The chain has TRBV7-9 and TRBJ2-5; 12 bases match TRBD2. CDR3 sequence: CASSPRLAGAQETQYF. The CDR3 bases are TGTGCCAGCAGCCCCCGACTAGCGGGAGCGCAAGAGACCCAGTACTTC.